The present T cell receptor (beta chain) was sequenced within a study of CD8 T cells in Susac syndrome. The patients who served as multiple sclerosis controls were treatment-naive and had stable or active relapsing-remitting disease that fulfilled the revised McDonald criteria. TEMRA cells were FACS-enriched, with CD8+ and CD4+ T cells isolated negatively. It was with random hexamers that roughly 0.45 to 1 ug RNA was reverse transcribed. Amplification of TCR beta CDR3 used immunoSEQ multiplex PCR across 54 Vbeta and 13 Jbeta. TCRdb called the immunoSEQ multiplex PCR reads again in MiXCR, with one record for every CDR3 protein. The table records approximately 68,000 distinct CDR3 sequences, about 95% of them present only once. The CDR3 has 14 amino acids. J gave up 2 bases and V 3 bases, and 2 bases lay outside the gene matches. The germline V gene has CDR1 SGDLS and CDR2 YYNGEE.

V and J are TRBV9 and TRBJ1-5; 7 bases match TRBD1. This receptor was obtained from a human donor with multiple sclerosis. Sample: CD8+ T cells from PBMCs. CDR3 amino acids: CASSAGTGNQPQHF. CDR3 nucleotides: TGTGCCAGCAGCGCCGGGACAGGCAATCAGCCCCAGCATTTT.